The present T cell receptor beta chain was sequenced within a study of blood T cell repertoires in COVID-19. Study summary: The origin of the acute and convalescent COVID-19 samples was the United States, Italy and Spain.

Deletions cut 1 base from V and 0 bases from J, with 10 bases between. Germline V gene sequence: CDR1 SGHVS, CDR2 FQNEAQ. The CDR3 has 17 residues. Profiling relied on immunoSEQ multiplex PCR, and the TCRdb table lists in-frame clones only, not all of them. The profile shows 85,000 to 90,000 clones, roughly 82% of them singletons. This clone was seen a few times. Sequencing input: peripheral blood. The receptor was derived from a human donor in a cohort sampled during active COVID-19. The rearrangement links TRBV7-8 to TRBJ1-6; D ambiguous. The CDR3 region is CASSLEDGSSYNSPLHF. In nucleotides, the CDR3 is TGTGCCAGCAGCTTAGAGGACGGGAGCTCCTATAATTCACCCCTCCACTTT.